The 5 T cell receptor beta chains in this list originate from one sample, sequenced in a study of Ad26.COV2.S vaccination and SARS-CoV-2 variants. The treatment: 19 received Ad26.COV2.S at low or high dose, single or two shots; 5 received placebo; per-sample allocation not given. Samples were taken on day 63 after the first vaccine or placebo injection. Measured with immunoSEQ multiplex PCR; TCRdb has only the in-frame clones, and not every one. The table includes about 350,000 clones, 85% to 90% detected once. Material: peripheral blood, obtained in a trial of Ad26.COV2.S vaccine versus placebo. The source is a person between 18 and 59 years old who received the Ad26.COV2.S COVID-19 vaccine or a placebo.

The chain employs TRBV27 and TRBJ2-3; D gene ambiguous. CDR3 length: 16 residues. V lost 1 base and J 1 base, leaving 12 bases between the germline ends. Germline-derived CDR1 and CDR2 are MNHEY and SMNVEV (reference sequence). CDR3: CASSLLGWDGTDTQYF. In DNA form, the CDR3 reads TGTGCCAGCAGTTTATTGGGCTGGGATGGCACAGATACGCAGTATTTT.

The chain combines TRBV12-3 or TRBV12-4 with TRBJ1-1; D not resolved. Trimming cost V 3 bases and J 2 bases, with 1 base left between them. The CDR3 loop spans 11 amino acids. CDR3 nucleotides: TGTGCCAGCAGTTTCAACACTGAAGCTTTCTTT. Translating gives CASSFNTEAFF.

This chain links TRBV7-2 with TRBJ1-3; D remains unclear. This CDR3 region has 12 residues. The germline gives CDR1 SGHTA, CDR2 FQGNSA. V shed 9 bases and J shed 1 base, with 7 bases lying between them. In DNA, the CDR3 is TGTGCCAGTAAAGGATCTGGAAACACCATATATTTT. Encoded protein: CASKGSGNTIYF.

The chain is built from TRBV18 and TRBJ2-3, with 7 bases aligning to TRBD1. The CDR3 length is 14 residues. Per germline, CDR1 KGHSH and CDR2 LQKENI. V shed 4 bases and J 1 base; nucleotides not matched to a gene: 2. CDR3 amino acids: CASSRQGGTDTQYF. CDR3 bases: TGTGCCAGCTCACGACAGGGCGGCACAGATACGCAGTATTTT. The full variable domain, in which reference TRBV18 and TRBJ2-3 provide the parts outside the CDR3, is NAGVMQNPRHLVRRRGQEARLRCSPMKGHSHVYWYRQLPEEGLKFMVYLQKENIIDESGMPKERFSAEFPKEGPSILRIQQVVRGDSAAYFCASSRQGGTDTQYFGPGTRLTVL.

The chain carries TRBV3-1 (or the pseudogene TRBV3-2) and TRBJ2-3; D gene ambiguous. This CDR3 is 13 amino acids long. V lost 4 bases and J lost 2, with 7 bases in between. CDR1 and CDR2 from the germline V gene are LGHDT and YNNKEL (reference sequence). The CDR3 nucleotides are TGTGCCAGCAGCCGAATACACACAGATACGCAGTATTTT. This gives the protein CASSRIHTDTQYF.